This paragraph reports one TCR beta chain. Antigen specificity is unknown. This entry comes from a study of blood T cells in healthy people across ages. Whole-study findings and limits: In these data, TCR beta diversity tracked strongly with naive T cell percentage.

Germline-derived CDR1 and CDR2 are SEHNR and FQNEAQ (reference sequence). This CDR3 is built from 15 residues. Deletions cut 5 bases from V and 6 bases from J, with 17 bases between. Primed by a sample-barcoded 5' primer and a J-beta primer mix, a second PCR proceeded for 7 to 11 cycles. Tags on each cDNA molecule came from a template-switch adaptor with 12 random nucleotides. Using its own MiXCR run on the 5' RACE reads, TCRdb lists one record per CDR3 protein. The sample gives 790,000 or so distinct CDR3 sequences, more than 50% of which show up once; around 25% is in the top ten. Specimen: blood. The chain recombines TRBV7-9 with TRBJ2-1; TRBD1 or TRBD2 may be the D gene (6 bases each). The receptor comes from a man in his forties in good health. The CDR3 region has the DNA TGTGCCAGCAGCACGACTAGGGGGATGGTCAATGAGCAGTTCTTC. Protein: CASSTTRGMVNEQFF.